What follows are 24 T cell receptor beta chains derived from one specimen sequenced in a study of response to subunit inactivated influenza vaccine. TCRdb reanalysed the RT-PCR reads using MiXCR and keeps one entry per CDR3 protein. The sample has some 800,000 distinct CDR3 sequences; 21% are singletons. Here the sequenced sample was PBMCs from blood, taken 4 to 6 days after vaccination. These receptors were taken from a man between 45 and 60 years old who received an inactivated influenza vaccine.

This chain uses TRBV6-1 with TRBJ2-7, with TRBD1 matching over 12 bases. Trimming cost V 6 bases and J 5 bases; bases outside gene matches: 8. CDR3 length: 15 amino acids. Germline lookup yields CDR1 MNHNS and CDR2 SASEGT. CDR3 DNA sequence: TGTGCCAGCAGCGACCGGGACAGGGGGCGTAACGAGCAGTACTTC. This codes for CASSDRDRGRNEQYF.

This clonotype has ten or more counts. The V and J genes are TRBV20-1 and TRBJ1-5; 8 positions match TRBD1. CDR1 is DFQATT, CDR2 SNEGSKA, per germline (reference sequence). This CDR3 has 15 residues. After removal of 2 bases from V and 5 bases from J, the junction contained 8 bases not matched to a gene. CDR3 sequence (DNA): TGCAGTGCTAGACAACCGGGACAGGAGTATCAGCCCCAGCATTTT. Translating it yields CSARQPGQEYQPQHF.

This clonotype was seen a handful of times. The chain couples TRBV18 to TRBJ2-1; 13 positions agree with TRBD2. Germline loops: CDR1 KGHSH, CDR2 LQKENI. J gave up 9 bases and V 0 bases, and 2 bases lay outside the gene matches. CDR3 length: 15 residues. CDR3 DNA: TGTGCCAGCTCACCACCGGGACTAGCGGGAACTGAGCAGTTCTTC. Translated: CASSPPGLAGTEQFF.

The CDR3 DNA reads TGTGCCAGCAGTGGGGCGGGGCTAGCGGGTTACGAGCAGTACTTC. It yields the protein CASSGAGLAGYEQYF. The chain recombines TRBV28 with TRBJ2-7, with TRBD2 matching over 8 bases. This CDR3 contains 15 residues. The V gene's germline CDR1 is MDHEN and CDR2 SYDVKM. With 5 bases clipped from V and 4 bases from J, the junction kept 10 bases outside the gene matches.

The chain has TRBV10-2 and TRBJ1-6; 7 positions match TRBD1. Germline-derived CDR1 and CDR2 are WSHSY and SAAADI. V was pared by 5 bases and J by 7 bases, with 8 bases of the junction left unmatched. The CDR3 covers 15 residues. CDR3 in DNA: TGCGCCAGCAGTACAGGGGTTGAAAGAAATTCACCCCTCCACTTT. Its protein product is CASSTGVERNSPLHF.

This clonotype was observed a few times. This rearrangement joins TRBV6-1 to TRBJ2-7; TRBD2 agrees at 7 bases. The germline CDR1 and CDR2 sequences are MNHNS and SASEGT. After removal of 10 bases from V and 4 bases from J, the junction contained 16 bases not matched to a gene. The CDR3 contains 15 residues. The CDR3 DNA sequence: TGTGCCACTCAAACGTCCGGCGGGAGTAGGTACGAGCAGTACTTC. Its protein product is CATQTSGGSRYEQYF.

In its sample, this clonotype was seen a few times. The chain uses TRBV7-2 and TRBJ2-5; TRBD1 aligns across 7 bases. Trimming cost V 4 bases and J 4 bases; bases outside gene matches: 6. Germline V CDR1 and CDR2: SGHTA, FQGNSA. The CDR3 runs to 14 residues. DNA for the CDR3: TGTGCCAGCAGCTACCAGACAGGGCCAGAGACCCAGTACTTC. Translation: CASSYQTGPETQYF.

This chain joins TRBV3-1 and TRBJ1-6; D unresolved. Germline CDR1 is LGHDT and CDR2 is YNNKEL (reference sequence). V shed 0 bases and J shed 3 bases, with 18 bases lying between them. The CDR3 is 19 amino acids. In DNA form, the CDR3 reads TGTGCCAGCAGCCAAGATCGAGGTCTTCAGGAGAGCTATAATTCACCCCTCCACTTT. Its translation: CASSQDRGLQESYNSPLHF.

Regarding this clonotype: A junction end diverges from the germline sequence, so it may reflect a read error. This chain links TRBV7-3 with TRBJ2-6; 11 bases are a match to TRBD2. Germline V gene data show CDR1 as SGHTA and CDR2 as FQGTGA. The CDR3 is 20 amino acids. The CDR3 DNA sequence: TGTGCCAGCAGCGGGGGTTGGGGGACTAGCGGATTCTCTGGGACCAACGTCCTGACTTTC. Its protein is CASSGGWGTSGFSGTNVLTF.

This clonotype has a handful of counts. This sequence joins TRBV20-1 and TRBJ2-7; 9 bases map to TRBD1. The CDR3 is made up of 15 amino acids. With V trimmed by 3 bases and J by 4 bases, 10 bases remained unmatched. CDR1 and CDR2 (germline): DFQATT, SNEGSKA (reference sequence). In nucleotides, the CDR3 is TGCAGTGCTAGCGCAACGGGACAGGGCACGTACGAGCAGTACTTC. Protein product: CSASATGQGTYEQYF.

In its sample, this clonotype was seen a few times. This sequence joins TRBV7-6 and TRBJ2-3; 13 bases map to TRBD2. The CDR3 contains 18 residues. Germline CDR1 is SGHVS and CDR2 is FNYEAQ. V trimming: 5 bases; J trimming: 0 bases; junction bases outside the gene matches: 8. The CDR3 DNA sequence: TGTGCCAGCAGCAAAAGGTGGACTAGCGGGGGTAGCACAGATACGCAGTATTTT. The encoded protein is CASSKRWTSGGSTDTQYF. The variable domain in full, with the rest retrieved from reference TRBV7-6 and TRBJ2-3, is GAGVSQSPRYKVTKRGQDVALRCDPISGHVSLYWYRQALGQGPEFLTYFNYEAQQDKSGLPNDRFSAERPEGSISTLTIQRTEQRDSAMYRCASSKRWTSGGSTDTQYFGPGTRLTVL.

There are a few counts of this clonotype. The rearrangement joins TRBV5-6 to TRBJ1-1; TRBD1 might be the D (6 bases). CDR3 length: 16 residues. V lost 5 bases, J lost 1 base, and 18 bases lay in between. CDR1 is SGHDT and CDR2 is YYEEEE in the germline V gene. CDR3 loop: CASRQFLRDKNTEAFF. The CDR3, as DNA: TGTGCCAGCAGACAATTTCTCCGGGACAAGAACACTGAAGCTTTCTTT.

CDR3 protein: CASSDIGQYNQPQHF. The CDR3 DNA is TGTGCCAGCAGCGACATCGGGCAGTACAATCAGCCCCAGCATTTT. This chain connects TRBV2 to TRBJ1-5; D is unclear. CDR1 and CDR2 (germline): SNHLY, FYNNEI. This CDR3 has 15 residues. V was shortened by 6 bases and J by 3 bases, with 15 bases between the two germline ends.

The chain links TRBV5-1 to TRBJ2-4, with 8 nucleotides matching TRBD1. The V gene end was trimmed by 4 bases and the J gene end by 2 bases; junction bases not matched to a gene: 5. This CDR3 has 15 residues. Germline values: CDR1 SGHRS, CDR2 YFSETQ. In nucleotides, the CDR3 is TGCGCCAGCAGCGCCGGACAGGGCACCAAAAACATTCAGTACTTC. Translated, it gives CASSAGQGTKNIQYF.

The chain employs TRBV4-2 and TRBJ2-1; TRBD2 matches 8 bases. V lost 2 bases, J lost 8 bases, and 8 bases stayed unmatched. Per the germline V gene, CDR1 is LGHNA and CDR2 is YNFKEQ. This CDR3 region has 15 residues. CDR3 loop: CASSQPGGLSDEQFF. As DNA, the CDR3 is TGTGCCAGCAGCCAACCGGGGGGGCTCTCCGATGAGCAGTTCTTC.

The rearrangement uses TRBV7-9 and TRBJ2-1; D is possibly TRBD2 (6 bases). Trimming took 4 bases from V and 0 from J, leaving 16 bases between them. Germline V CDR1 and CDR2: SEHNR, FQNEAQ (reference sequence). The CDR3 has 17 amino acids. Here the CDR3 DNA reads TGTGCCAGCAGCTCAGGAGCGGGTCAGGTCTCCTACAATGAGCAGTTCTTC. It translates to CASSSGAGQVSYNEQFF.

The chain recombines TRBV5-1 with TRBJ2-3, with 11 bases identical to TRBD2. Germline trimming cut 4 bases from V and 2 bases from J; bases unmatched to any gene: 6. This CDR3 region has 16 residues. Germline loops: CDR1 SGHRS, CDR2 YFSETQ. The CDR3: CASSKGLADSTDTQYF. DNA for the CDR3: TGCGCCAGCAGCAAGGGACTAGCGGACTCCACAGATACGCAGTATTTT. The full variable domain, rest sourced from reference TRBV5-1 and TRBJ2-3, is KAGVTQTPRYLIKTRGQQVTLSCSPISGHRSVSWYQQTPGQGLQFLFEYFSETQRNKGNFPGRFSGRQFSNSRSEMNVSTLELGDSALYLCASSKGLADSTDTQYFGPGTRLTVL.

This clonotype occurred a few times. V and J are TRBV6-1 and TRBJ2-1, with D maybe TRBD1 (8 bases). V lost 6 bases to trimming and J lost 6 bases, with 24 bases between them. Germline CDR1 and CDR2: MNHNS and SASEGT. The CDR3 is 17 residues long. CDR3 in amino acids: CASSFPGGRGPSNEQFF. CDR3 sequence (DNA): TGTGCCAGCAGCTTCCCGGGGGGCAGGGGGCCCAGCAATGAGCAGTTCTTC.

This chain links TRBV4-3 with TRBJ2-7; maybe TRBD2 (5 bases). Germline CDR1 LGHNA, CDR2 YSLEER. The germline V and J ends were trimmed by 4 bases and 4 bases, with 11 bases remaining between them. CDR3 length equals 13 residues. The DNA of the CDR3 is TGCGCCAGCAGCCGTGATTCGGGGTACGAGCAGTACTTC. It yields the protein CASSRDSGYEQYF.

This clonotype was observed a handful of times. CDR3 sequence: CASSSGPLFYNEQFF. CDR3 DNA sequence: TGTGCCAGCAGCTCCGGGCCCCTATTCTACAATGAGCAGTTCTTC. The rearrangement links TRBV7-8 to TRBJ2-1; no definite D call. Germline lookup yields CDR1 SGHVS and CDR2 FQNEAQ. The V end was cut by 4 bases, the J end by 3 bases, with 13 bases between. The CDR3 totals 15 residues. Looking up the rest from reference TRBV7-8 and TRBJ2-1 gives the full variable domain: GAGVSQSPRYKVAKRGQDVALRCDPISGHVSLFWYQQALGQGPEFLTYFQNEAQLDKSGLPSDRFFAERPEGSVSTLKIQRTQQEDSAVYLCASSSGPLFYNEQFFGPGTRLTVL.

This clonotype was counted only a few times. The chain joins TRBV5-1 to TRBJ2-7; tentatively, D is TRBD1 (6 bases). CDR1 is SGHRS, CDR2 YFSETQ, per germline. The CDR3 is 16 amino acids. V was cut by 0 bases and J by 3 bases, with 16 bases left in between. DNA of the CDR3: TGCGCCAGCAGCTTGGAAGTGGGACACCCTAACTACGAGCAGTACTTC. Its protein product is CASSLEVGHPNYEQYF.

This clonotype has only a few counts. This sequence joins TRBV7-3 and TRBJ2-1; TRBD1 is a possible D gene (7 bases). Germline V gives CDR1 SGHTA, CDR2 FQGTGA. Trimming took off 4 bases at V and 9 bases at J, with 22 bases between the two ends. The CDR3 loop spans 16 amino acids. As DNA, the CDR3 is TGTGCCAGCAGCTCACACAGGGCAGGGGGACTGGGTGAGCAGTTCTTC. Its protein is CASSSHRAGGLGEQFF.

CDR3 protein: CASGAANYGYTF. The CDR3 DNA follows: TGTGCCAGCGGAGCAGCTAACTATGGCTACACCTTC. The chain joins TRBV6-2 or TRBV6-3 to TRBJ1-2; no reliable D call. V was cut by 8 bases and J by 0 bases, with 7 bases left in between. This CDR3 contains 12 residues. Germline CDR1 is MNHEY and CDR2 is SVGEGT.

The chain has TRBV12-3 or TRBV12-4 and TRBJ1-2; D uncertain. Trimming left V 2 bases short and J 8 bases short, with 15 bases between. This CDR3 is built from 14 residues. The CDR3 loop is CASSLNQAPEGYTF. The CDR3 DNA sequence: TGTGCCAGCAGTTTAAACCAAGCCCCTGAGGGCTACACCTTC.